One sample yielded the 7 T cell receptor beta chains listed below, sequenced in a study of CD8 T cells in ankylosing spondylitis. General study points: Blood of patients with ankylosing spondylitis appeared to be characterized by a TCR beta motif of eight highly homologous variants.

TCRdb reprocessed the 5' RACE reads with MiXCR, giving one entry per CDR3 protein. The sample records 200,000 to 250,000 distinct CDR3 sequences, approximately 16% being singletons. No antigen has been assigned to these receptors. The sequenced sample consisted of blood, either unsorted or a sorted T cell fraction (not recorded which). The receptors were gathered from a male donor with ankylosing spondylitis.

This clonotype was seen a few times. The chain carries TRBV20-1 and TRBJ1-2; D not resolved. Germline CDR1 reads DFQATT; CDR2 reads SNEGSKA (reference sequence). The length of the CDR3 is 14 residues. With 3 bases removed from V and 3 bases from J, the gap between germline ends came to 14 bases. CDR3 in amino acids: CSARDGSSHYGYTF. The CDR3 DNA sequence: TGCAGTGCTAGGGATGGGTCAAGTCACTATGGCTACACCTTC.

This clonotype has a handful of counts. Written as DNA, the CDR3 is TGTGCCAGCAGCTTACTCGGGGGAGGCCAAGAGACCCAGTACTTC. The encoded protein is CASSLLGGGQETQYF. The chain couples TRBV7-9 to TRBJ2-5, with a tentative D call TRBD2 (6 bases). Germline V gene lookup returns CDR1 SEHNR and CDR2 FQNEAQ (reference sequence). Trimming removed 2 bases at V and 1 base at J, with 11 bases between. The CDR3 runs 15 residues.

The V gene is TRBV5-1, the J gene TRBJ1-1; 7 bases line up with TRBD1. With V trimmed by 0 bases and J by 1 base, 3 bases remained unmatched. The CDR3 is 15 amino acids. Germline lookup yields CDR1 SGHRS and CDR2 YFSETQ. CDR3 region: CASSLEGATNTEAFF. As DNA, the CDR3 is TGCGCCAGCAGCTTGGAGGGGGCGACGAACACTGAAGCTTTCTTT.

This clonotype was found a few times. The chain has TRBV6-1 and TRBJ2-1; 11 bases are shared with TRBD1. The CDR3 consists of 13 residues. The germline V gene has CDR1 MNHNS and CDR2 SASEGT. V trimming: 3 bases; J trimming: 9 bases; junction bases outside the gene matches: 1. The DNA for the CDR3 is TGTGCCAGCAGTGACGGACAGGGGGCTGAGCAGTTCTTC. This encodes CASSDGQGAEQFF.

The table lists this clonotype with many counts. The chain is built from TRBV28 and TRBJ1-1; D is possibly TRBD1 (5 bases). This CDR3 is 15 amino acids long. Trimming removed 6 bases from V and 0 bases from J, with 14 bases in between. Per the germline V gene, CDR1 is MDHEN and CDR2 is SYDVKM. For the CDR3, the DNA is TGTGCCAGCAGCGGGACCGAGCTTCTGAACACTGAAGCTTTCTTT. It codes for CASSGTELLNTEAFF. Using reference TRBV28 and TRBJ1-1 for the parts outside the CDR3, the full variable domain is DVKVTQSSRYLVKRTGEKVFLECVQDMDHENMFWYRQDPGLGLRLIYFSYDVKMKEKGDIPEGYSVSREKKERFSLILESASTNQTSMYLCASSGTELLNTEAFFGQGTRLTVV.

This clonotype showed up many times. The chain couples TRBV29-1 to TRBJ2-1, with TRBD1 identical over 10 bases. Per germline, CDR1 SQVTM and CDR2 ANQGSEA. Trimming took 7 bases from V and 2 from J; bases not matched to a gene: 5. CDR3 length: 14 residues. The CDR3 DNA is TGCAGCGCCCCGGGACAGGGGCCCTACAATGAGCAGTTCTTC. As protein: CSAPGQGPYNEQFF.

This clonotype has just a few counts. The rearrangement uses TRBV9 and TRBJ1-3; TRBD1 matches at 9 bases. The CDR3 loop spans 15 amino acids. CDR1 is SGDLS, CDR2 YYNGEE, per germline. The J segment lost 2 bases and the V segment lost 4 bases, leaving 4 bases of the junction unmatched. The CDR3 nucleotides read TGTGCCAGCAGCCACAGGGGGCTGGCTGGAAACACCATATATTTT. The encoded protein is CASSHRGLAGNTIYF.